The 31 T cell receptor beta chains below all came from one sample that was sequenced in a study of blood T cell repertoires in COVID-19. Clones were read by immunoSEQ multiplex PCR, and TCRdb kept only the in-frame ones, dropping some. The data show fewer than 500,000 clones, about 90% seen once. Sequences were obtained from PBMCs or T cells enriched from blood (not recorded which). The receptors stem from a woman aged 18-35 years with acute COVID-19.

CDR3 DNA: TGTGCCAGCAGTTTACCGACAGGGGGCAGTGAGCAGTTCTTC. This codes for CASSLPTGGSEQFF. The V call is TRBV28, the J call TRBJ2-1, with 10 nucleotides matching TRBD1. V was pared by 2 bases and J by 9 bases, with 4 bases of the junction left unmatched. Per germline, CDR1 MDHEN and CDR2 SYDVKM. The length of the CDR3 is 14 residues.

V gene TRBV18 combines with J gene TRBJ1-5; 7 bases align to TRBD1. V trimming: 2 bases; J trimming: 1 base; junction bases outside the gene matches: 5. Per the germline V gene, CDR1 is KGHSH and CDR2 is LQKENI. The CDR3 extends over 16 amino acids. The chain's CDR3 is CASSPTGEGSNQPQHF. The DNA for the CDR3 is TGTGCCAGCTCACCAACAGGGGAAGGAAGCAATCAGCCCCAGCATTTT.

J is TRBJ1-2 and V is TRBV7-9, with 7 bases fitting TRBD1. V lost 5 bases to trimming and J lost 5 bases; unmatched junction nucleotides: 11. Germline CDR1 and CDR2: SEHNR and FQNEAQ (reference sequence). The CDR3 extends over 15 amino acids. CDR3 in amino acids: CASSETRDRDYGYTF. CDR3 nucleotides: TGTGCCAGCAGCGAAACCCGGGACAGAGATTATGGCTACACCTTC.

The chain couples TRBV23-1 to TRBJ2-3, with a weak D call TRBD1 (6 bases). TRBV23-1 carries the ORF label, with uncertain function. The CDR3 is 17 residues long. The V and J ends lost 3 bases and 2 bases respectively, with 18 bases between them. The DNA of the CDR3 is TGCGCCAGCAGTCAGGCAGAGGTTCCAGGGGCCACAGATACGCAGTATTTT. This translates into CASSQAEVPGATDTQYF.

The chain joins TRBV6-2 or TRBV6-3 to TRBJ2-7; 8 bases agree with TRBD1. Germline V CDR1 and CDR2: MNHEY, SVGEGT. This CDR3 has 17 amino acids. The junction had 15 bases not matched to a gene; V was cut back by 2 bases and J by 6 bases. This CDR3 reads CASSYPVTGTGRIEQYF. The CDR3 DNA reads TGTGCCAGCAGTTACCCGGTCACCGGGACAGGTAGGATCGAGCAGTACTTC.

This clone was seen only a few times. The chain employs TRBV10-2 and TRBJ2-7; D may be TRBD1 (5 bases). V dropped 2 bases and J dropped 5 bases, with 13 bases sitting between them. The V gene's germline CDR1 is WSHSY and CDR2 SAAADI. The CDR3 runs 14 residues. CDR3 nucleotide sequence: TGCGCCAGCAGTGAGAGAGCAGGGTTCCACGAGCAGTACTTC. This codes for CASSERAGFHEQYF.

The sample holds a few counts of this clone. The V and J genes are TRBV7-9 and TRBJ2-7, with 8 bases identical to TRBD1. The V segment lost 5 bases and the J segment 6 bases; nucleotides outside the gene matches: 6. The CDR3 spans 13 residues. Germline V gene data show CDR1 as SEHNR and CDR2 as FQNEAQ (reference sequence). The DNA for the CDR3 is TGTGCCAGCAGCCCAATACAGGGGGGCGAGCAGTACTTC. Its protein product is CASSPIQGGEQYF.

This clone came up a few times. This rearrangement joins TRBV7-9 to TRBJ2-1; 9 bases fit TRBD1. V gave up 3 bases and J gave up 8 bases; unmatched junction bases: 8. From germline, CDR1 is SEHNR and CDR2 FQNEAQ (reference sequence). The CDR3 has 15 residues. In DNA form, the CDR3 reads TGTGCCAGCAGCTTCCGGGACAGGGAAGGGGATGAGCAGTTCTTC. Its translation: CASSFRDREGDEQFF.

The chain joins TRBV15 to TRBJ2-5; no reliable D call. Germline V gives CDR1 LNHNV, CDR2 YYDKDF (reference sequence). The CDR3 sequence is 16 residues long. The ends were cut back, 1 base at V and 2 bases at J, with 14 bases in the middle. This CDR3 is CATSRAVVTRQETQYF. CDR3 bases: TGTGCCACCAGCAGAGCCGTGGTTACGCGGCAAGAGACCCAGTACTTC.

This sequence joins TRBV9 and TRBJ1-3; weak D call: TRBD1 (6 bases). From germline, CDR1 is SGDLS and CDR2 YYNGEE. Trimming pared 0 bases from V and 1 base from J, leaving 11 bases between. The CDR3 spans 16 residues. CDR3 nucleotide sequence: TGTGCCAGCAGCGTAGCTGGGACAAATTCTGGAAACACCATATATTTT. It codes for CASSVAGTNSGNTIYF. Based on the CDR3 plus reference TRBV9 and TRBJ1-3, the full variable domain is DSGVTQTPKHLITATGQRVTLRCSPRSGDLSVYWYQQSLDQGLQFLIQYYNGEERAKGNILERFSAQQFPDLHSELNLSSLELGDSALYFCASSVAGTNSGNTIYFGEGSWLTVV.

This chain joins TRBV3-1 (or the pseudogene TRBV3-2) and TRBJ1-1, with D unresolved. V was pared by 0 bases and J by 7 bases, with 12 bases between. Looked up from germline, CDR1 is LGHDT and CDR2 is YNNKEL (reference sequence). The CDR3 has 14 residues. The CDR3 protein is CASSQENMAGEAFF. CDR3 in DNA: TGTGCCAGCAGCCAAGAGAATATGGCGGGTGAAGCTTTCTTT.

The chain combines TRBV9 with TRBJ2-5; TRBD1 matches 10 bases. J gave up 5 bases and V 3 bases, and 7 bases lay outside the gene matches. CDR1 and CDR2 (germline): SGDLS, YYNGEE. The length of the CDR3 is 15 residues. This CDR3 is CASSERQGAGETQYF. The CDR3 DNA reads TGTGCCAGCAGCGAACGACAGGGGGCTGGGGAGACCCAGTACTTC.

V gene TRBV27 combines with J gene TRBJ2-7; TRBD2 matches 9 bases. The germline V gene has CDR1 MNHEY and CDR2 SMNVEV (reference sequence). The CDR3 totals 15 residues. The V segment lost 2 bases and the J segment 4 bases; nucleotides outside the gene matches: 6. CDR3 sequence (DNA): TGTGCCAGCAGTTTAACGGATAGCGGGAGTTACGAGCAGTACTTC. Translation gives CASSLTDSGSYEQYF.

The CDR3 loop is CASSFSTSRNDEQYF. The CDR3 coding sequence is TGTGCCAGCAGTTTCTCCACTAGTCGGAACGACGAGCAGTACTTC. This chain links TRBV28 with TRBJ2-7; tentatively, D is TRBD2 (5 bases). The V and J ends lost 3 bases and 5 bases respectively, with 17 bases between them. Germline CDR1 and CDR2: MDHEN and SYDVKM. CDR3 size: 15 residues.

This clone came up a few times. CDR3 bases: TGTGCCAGCGCGGCAACTAATGAAAAACTGTTTTTT. Its translation is CASAATNEKLFF. V is TRBV2 and J is TRBJ1-4, with D unresolved. V lost 8 bases and J 0 bases, leaving 4 bases between the germline ends. The CDR3 sequence is 12 residues long. Looked up from germline, CDR1 is SNHLY and CDR2 is FYNNEI.

This clone was detected a few times. The chain joins TRBV15 to TRBJ1-2; TRBD1 aligns across 7 bases. This CDR3 contains 13 residues. J was trimmed by 6 bases and V by 2 bases; bases with no gene match: 3. The germline gives CDR1 LNHNV, CDR2 YYDKDF (reference sequence). This chain's CDR3 is CATSRLTGNGYTF. CDR3 nucleotide sequence: TGTGCCACCAGCAGATTGACAGGGAATGGCTACACCTTC.

This rearrangement joins TRBV7-6 to TRBJ1-1, with TRBD1 as a possible D gene (5 bases). V was cut by 5 bases and J by 7 bases, with 14 bases left in between. Germline V lookup: CDR1 SGHVS, CDR2 FNYEAQ. This CDR3 has 13 residues. CDR3 nucleotides: TGTGCCAGCAGCCGACTGGCTGACAGTGAAGCTTTCTTT. Protein product: CASSRLADSEAFF.

Remarks on this clone: The DNA is left out, because the CDR3 cannot be placed on it with certainty; the CDR3 is given as TCRdb lists it. This chain uses TRBV18 with TRBJ2-7; TRBD2 was called by the table and not checked on the DNA. The germline gives CDR1 KGHSH, CDR2 LQKENI. The CDR3 comprises 16 residues, both ends counted. Here the CDR3 reads CASSPISSGREGEQYF.

The chain is built from TRBV7-9 and TRBJ1-1; TRBD1 matches at 7 bases. Per the germline V gene, CDR1 is SEHNR and CDR2 is FQNEAQ (reference sequence). The ends lost 1 base at V and 5 bases at J; junction bases unmatched: 7. The CDR3 has 15 residues. The CDR3 protein is CASSLVDRVGTEAFF. DNA for the CDR3: TGTGCCAGCAGCTTAGTCGACAGGGTCGGAACTGAAGCTTTCTTT.

This clone was counted only a few times. The chain carries TRBV2 and TRBJ1-5, with D possibly being TRBD1 (5 bases). Trimming stripped 6 bases from V and 0 bases from J, with 12 bases between. In germline, CDR1 is SNHLY, CDR2 FYNNEI. The CDR3 has 15 amino acids. In DNA, the CDR3 is TGTGCCAGCAGCGCTGACAGTGCTAGCAATCAGCCCCAGCATTTT. It is translated as CASSADSASNQPQHF.

As for this clone: Other nucleotide sequences in the sample specify the same CDR3. CDR3 coding DNA: TGTGCCAGCAGTACGACAGGGAACACTGAAGCTTTCTTT. Amino acid sequence: CASSTTGNTEAFF. The gene calls are TRBV9 and TRBJ1-1; perhaps TRBD1 as D (6 bases). Trimming removed 5 bases from V and 1 base from J, with 9 bases in between. The CDR3 has 13 residues. Looked up from germline, CDR1 is SGDLS and CDR2 is YYNGEE.

This chain joins TRBV4-1 and TRBJ1-5, with D maybe TRBD1 (5 bases). This CDR3 comprises 15 residues. Per germline, CDR1 MGHRA and CDR2 YSYEKL. The germline V and J ends were trimmed by 1 base and 7 bases, with 14 bases remaining between them. The CDR3 here is CASSQVATVGQPQHF. As DNA, the CDR3 is TGCGCCAGCAGCCAAGTGGCGACAGTCGGCCAGCCCCAGCATTTT.

This sequence joins TRBV10-3 and TRBJ2-7; the match to TRBD2 covers 11 bases. CDR1 is ENHRY and CDR2 is SYGVKD in the germline V gene. This CDR3 comprises 15 residues. Trimming at V came to 7 bases and at J to 6 bases, leaving 11 bases not matched to a gene. CDR3 sequence reads: CAITGTSGVFGEQYF. The CDR3 DNA follows: TGTGCCATCACCGGGACTAGCGGTGTCTTTGGCGAGCAGTACTTC.

A single count supports this clone. This chain links TRBV10-1 with TRBJ1-1; 8 bases line up with TRBD1. The germline CDR1 and CDR2 sequences are WNHNN and SYGVQD (reference sequence). With 8 bases clipped from V and 2 bases from J, the junction kept 19 bases outside the gene matches. The CDR3 length is 18 residues. CDR3 sequence reads: CASQTNRDRPLANTEAFF. In DNA, the CDR3 is TGCGCCAGCCAAACAAACCGGGACAGGCCCCTCGCTAACACTGAAGCTTTCTTT.

The V gene is TRBV6-2 or TRBV6-3, the J gene TRBJ1-2; perhaps TRBD1 as D (6 bases). The CDR3 loop spans 13 amino acids. Germline lookup yields CDR1 MNHEY and CDR2 SVGEGT. V was cut by 6 bases and J by 4 bases, with 12 bases left in between. CDR3: CASSPTGSYGYTF. CDR3 sequence (DNA): TGTGCCAGCAGCCCCACAGGGAGCTATGGCTACACCTTC.

Here the CDR3 DNA reads TGTGCCAGCAGCGTAGAGGGGCGCTCCTACGAGCAGTACTTC. Translation: CASSVEGRSYEQYF. The chain couples TRBV9 to TRBJ2-7, with D possibly matching TRBD1 (5 bases). V was pared by 0 bases and J by 0 bases, with 7 bases between. CDR3 length: 14 amino acids. Germline CDR1 reads SGDLS; CDR2 reads YYNGEE.

The V gene is TRBV7-9, the J gene TRBJ2-2; possible D gene TRBD1, 5 bases. CDR3 length equals 16 residues. CDR1 and CDR2 (germline): SEHNR, FQNEAQ (reference sequence). Trimming removed 3 bases from V and 7 bases from J, with 18 bases in between. Here the CDR3 DNA reads TGTGCCAGCAGCTTGTCCCTCCAGGGTCTCGACGGGGAGCTGTTTTTT. It translates to CASSLSLQGLDGELFF.

The chain links TRBV12-3 or TRBV12-4 to TRBJ2-1; 7 nucleotides line up with TRBD1. The CDR3 is made up of 13 amino acids. The V and J ends lost 3 bases and 6 bases, in that order; junction bases with no gene match: 2. The CDR3 DNA follows: TGTGCCAGCAGTTTGTGGGACAGCAATGAGCAGTTCTTC. It translates to CASSLWDSNEQFF.

The chain carries TRBV2 and TRBJ2-7; 10 bases match TRBD1. This CDR3 comprises 13 residues. The trim removed 7 bases at V and 4 bases at J, leaving 4 bases unmatched. From germline, CDR1 is SNHLY and CDR2 FYNNEI. The CDR3 DNA follows: TGTGCCAGCACCACGGACAGGGGGTACGAGCAGTACTTC. As protein: CASTTDRGYEQYF. Based on the CDR3 plus reference TRBV2 and TRBJ2-7, the full variable domain is EPEVTQTPSHQVTQMGQEVILRCVPISNHLYFYWYRQILGQKVEFLVSFYNNEISEKSEIFDDQFSVERPDGSNFTLKIRSTKLEDSAMYFCASTTDRGYEQYFGPGTRLTVT.

This clone showed up just once. V gene TRBV6-1 combines with J gene TRBJ2-3, with D possibly matching TRBD2 (5 bases). The CDR3 extends over 13 amino acids. Germline V gene sequence: CDR1 MNHNS, CDR2 SASEGT. V was shortened by 2 bases and J by 4 bases, with 7 bases between the two germline ends. CDR3 sequence: CASSELRADTQYF. CDR3 in DNA: TGTGCCAGCAGTGAATTGAGGGCAGATACGCAGTATTTT.

This clone has only one observation. The chain has TRBV12-5 and TRBJ1-2; 7 bases are a match to TRBD1. The germline CDR1 and CDR2 sequences are LGHNT and FRNRAP. After removal of 2 bases from V and 2 bases from J, the junction contained 5 bases not matched to a gene. The CDR3 is made up of 15 amino acids. CDR3 coding DNA: TGTGCTAGTGGTTTGTGGACAGGTAGGAACTATGGCTACACCTTC. Translating it yields CASGLWTGRNYGYTF.